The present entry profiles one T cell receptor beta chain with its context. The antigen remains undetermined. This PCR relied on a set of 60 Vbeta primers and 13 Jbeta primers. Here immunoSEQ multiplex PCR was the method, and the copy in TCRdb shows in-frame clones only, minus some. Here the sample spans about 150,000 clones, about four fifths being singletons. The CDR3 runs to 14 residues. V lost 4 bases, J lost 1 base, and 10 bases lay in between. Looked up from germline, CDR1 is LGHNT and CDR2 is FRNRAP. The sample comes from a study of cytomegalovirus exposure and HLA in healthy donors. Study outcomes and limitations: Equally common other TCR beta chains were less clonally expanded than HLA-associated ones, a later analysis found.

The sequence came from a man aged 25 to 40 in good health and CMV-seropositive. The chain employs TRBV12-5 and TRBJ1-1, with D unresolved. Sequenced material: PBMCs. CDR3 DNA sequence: TGTGCTAGTGGTTCCGGGGTCTCGAACACTGAAGCTTTCTTT. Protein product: CASGSGVSNTEAFF. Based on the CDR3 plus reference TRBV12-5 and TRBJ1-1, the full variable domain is DARVTQTPRHKVTEMGQEVTMRCQPILGHNTVFWYRQTMMQGLELLAYFRNRAPLDDSGMPKDRFSAEMPDATLATLKIQPSEPRDSAVYFCASGSGVSNTEAFFGQGTRLTVV.